One and the same sample provided the 31 T cell receptor beta chains below, sequenced in a study of CD8 T cells in ankylosing spondylitis. TCRdb re-analysed the 5' RACE reads in MiXCR, keeping a single row per CDR3 protein. The table has 350,000 to 400,000 distinct CDR3 sequences, 20% to 25% seen once. The sample comprised blood, either unsorted or a sorted T cell fraction (not recorded which). The receptors originated from a male donor with ankylosing spondylitis or in good health (not recorded which).

The chain uses TRBV7-8 and TRBJ2-1; D remains ambiguous. The CDR3 spans 16 residues. The V gene's germline CDR1 is SGHVS and CDR2 FQNEAQ. The V and J ends lost 2 bases and 4 bases respectively, with 15 bases between them. CDR3 in amino acids: CASSLLVANFYNEQFF. The CDR3 DNA is TGTGCCAGCAGCTTATTGGTGGCCAACTTTTACAATGAGCAGTTCTTC.

This chain joins TRBV12-3 or TRBV12-4 and TRBJ1-3; 7 bases fit TRBD1. V trimming: 6 bases; J trimming: 7 bases; junction bases outside the gene matches: 6. The CDR3 runs 13 residues. The CDR3 nucleotides read TGTGCCAGCAGGGCGGACAGGTGGAACACCATATATTTT. This encodes CASRADRWNTIYF.

Only a few counts were recorded for this clonotype. The rearrangement joins TRBV6-5 to TRBJ1-1; no clear D gene. The CDR3 covers 16 residues. V was trimmed by 1 base and J by 3 bases, leaving 15 bases between them. The germline gives CDR1 MNHEY, CDR2 SVGAGI. The CDR3 reads CASSYWVRARDTEAFF. DNA of the CDR3: TGTGCCAGCAGTTACTGGGTGAGGGCTCGGGACACTGAAGCTTTCTTT.

This clonotype was seen a few times. V is TRBV21-1 and J is TRBJ1-2; the table's D call TRBD1 went unverified against the DNA. TRBV21-1 is deemed a pseudogene. The CDR3 is 16 residues long. The chain's CDR3 is CASSLGSRTGNYGYTF. CDR3 DNA: TGTGCCAGCAGCTTGGGGTCCCGGACAGGGAACTATGGCTACACCTTC.

This clonotype was picked up a small number of times. The V call is TRBV7-8, the J call TRBJ2-5, with D possibly TRBD1 on 6 matching bases. V lost 5 bases and J 1 base, leaving 14 bases between the germline ends. The CDR3 has 15 residues. The V gene's germline CDR1 is SGHVS and CDR2 FQNEAQ. This chain's CDR3 is CASSRTAISQETQYF. The CDR3, as DNA: TGTGCCAGCAGCCGGACAGCCATAAGCCAAGAGACCCAGTACTTC.

The V call is TRBV28, the J call TRBJ2-5, with D unresolved. V was shortened by 3 bases and J by 2 bases, with 13 bases between the two germline ends. The V gene's germline CDR1 is MDHEN and CDR2 SYDVKM. The CDR3 covers 15 residues. CDR3 protein: CASSFWQTPQETQYF. CDR3 DNA sequence: TGTGCCAGCAGTTTTTGGCAGACCCCACAAGAGACCCAGTACTTC.

At least ten counts were recorded for this clonotype. The rearrangement links TRBV27 to TRBJ2-7; possibly TRBD1 for D (5 bases). Germline loops: CDR1 MNHEY, CDR2 SMNVEV (reference sequence). The CDR3 sequence is 16 residues long. Trimming took 5 bases from V and 2 from J, leaving 19 bases between them. CDR3 bases: TGTGCCAGCAGTCACCTTGACAGAGCTAACACCTACGAGCAGTACTTC. Its translation: CASSHLDRANTYEQYF.

The chain has TRBV9 and TRBJ2-7; no clear D gene. V lost 4 bases and J 2 bases, leaving 13 bases between the germline ends. Germline values: CDR1 SGDLS, CDR2 YYNGEE. The CDR3 covers 14 residues. In DNA form, the CDR3 reads TGTGCCAGCAGCCCTCCAAGGGTCCCCTACGAGCAGTACTTC. Residues: CASSPPRVPYEQYF.

The chain links TRBV27 to TRBJ2-3, with TRBD2 matching over 8 bases. This CDR3 contains 13 residues. V was pared by 10 bases and J by 1 base, with 4 bases of the junction left unmatched. Germline-derived CDR1 and CDR2 are MNHEY and SMNVEV (reference sequence). CDR3 nucleotide sequence: TGTGCCACCGCAGCGGGGGGCACAGATACGCAGTATTTT. Protein product: CATAAGGTDTQYF.

The sample holds a few counts of this clonotype. The chain links TRBV20-1 to TRBJ1-1; possibly TRBD1 for D (5 bases). Trimming cost V 8 bases and J 6 bases, with 16 bases left between them. CDR3 size: 12 residues. The germline gives CDR1 DFQATT, CDR2 SNEGSKA (reference sequence). CDR3: CSRGGGISEAFF. As DNA, the CDR3 is TGCAGTCGTGGGGGGGGTATCTCTGAAGCTTTCTTT.

This chain connects TRBV12-3 or TRBV12-4 to TRBJ2-1; D gene unclear. The CDR3 sequence is 11 residues long. Trimming cost V 3 bases and J 10 bases, with 7 bases left between them. CDR3 loop: CASSFSPEQFF. The CDR3 DNA follows: TGTGCCAGCAGTTTTAGTCCCGAGCAGTTCTTC.

In this sample, this clonotype turned up a few times. The V call is TRBV16, the J call TRBJ2-7, with D maybe TRBD1 (6 bases). Germline CDR1 KGHSY, CDR2 FQNENV. The CDR3 loop spans 14 amino acids. Trimming cost V 3 bases and J 3 bases, with 12 bases left between them. Written as DNA, the CDR3 is TGTGCCAGCAGCCAGCCAGGGACAAACTACGAGCAGTACTTC. This codes for CASSQPGTNYEQYF.

The chain is built from TRBV4-1 and TRBJ2-3; unclear D gene. V was trimmed by 5 bases and J by 2 bases, leaving 14 bases between them. The germline V gene encodes CDR1 MGHRA and CDR2 YSYEKL. The CDR3 is 15 residues long. The CDR3 loop reads CASSTLGSHTDTQYF. CDR3 DNA: TGCGCCAGCAGCACCTTAGGCAGCCACACAGATACGCAGTATTTT.

This clonotype was counted a few times. The junction does not match germline at one end; this may be a read error. The chain recombines TRBV20-1 with TRBJ2-7; TRBD2 agrees at 10 bases. The V gene's germline CDR1 is DFQATT and CDR2 SNEGSKA (reference sequence). The CDR3 has 15 residues. The CDR3 coding sequence is TGCAGTGCGAGAGCGGGGGGGATGAGTCTCTACGAGCAGTACTTC. Translated: CSARAGGMSLYEQYF.

This clonotype turned up a few times. The chain links TRBV11-1 to TRBJ2-6, with TRBD2 matching over 14 bases. Germline CDR1 SGHAT, CDR2 FQDESV (reference sequence). This CDR3 has 19 amino acids. The V and J ends lost 5 bases and 0 bases, in that order; junction bases with no gene match: 6. CDR3 nucleotides: TGTGCCAGCAGCGCCCGACTAGCGGGGGGGCCCTCTGGGGCCAACGTCCTGACTTTC. As protein: CASSARLAGGPSGANVLTF.

This clonotype was seen only a few times. J is TRBJ2-1 and V is TRBV30; D not certain. Per the germline V gene, CDR1 is GTSNPN and CDR2 is SVGIG (reference sequence). The CDR3 is made up of 12 amino acids. Deletions cut 0 bases from V and 4 bases from J, with 4 bases between. The CDR3: CAWSVIYNEQFF. For the CDR3, the DNA is TGTGCCTGGAGTGTGATTTACAATGAGCAGTTCTTC.

At least ten counts were recorded for this clonotype. This chain connects TRBV4-1 to TRBJ2-2; 10 bases align to TRBD1. V gave up 3 bases and J gave up 3 bases; unmatched junction bases: 1. CDR3 size: 15 residues. Germline V gene sequence: CDR1 MGHRA, CDR2 YSYEKL. In DNA, the CDR3 is TGCGCCAGCAGCCATGGACAGGGGGACACCGGGGAGCTGTTTTTT. It is translated as CASSHGQGDTGELFF.

The DNA for the CDR3 is TGCAGTGCTTGGGACTCCTCCTACAATGAGCAGTTCTTC. As protein: CSAWDSSYNEQFF. The genes are TRBV20-1 and TRBJ2-1; perhaps TRBD2 as D (6 bases). The germline V and J ends were trimmed by 5 bases and 0 bases, with 8 bases remaining between them. Germline V gene data show CDR1 as DFQATT and CDR2 as SNEGSKA (reference sequence). The CDR3 totals 13 residues.

This sequence joins TRBV6-1 and TRBJ1-1; maybe TRBD1 (6 bases). The germline V and J ends were trimmed by 10 bases and 6 bases, with 12 bases remaining between them. There are 11 residues in the CDR3. CDR1 is MNHNS, CDR2 SASEGT, per germline. The chain's CDR3 is CATKGGAEAFF. The CDR3 bases are TGTGCCACCAAGGGGGGGGCTGAAGCTTTCTTT.

This chain connects TRBV7-9 to TRBJ2-7, with 10 bases fitting TRBD1. This CDR3 comprises 16 residues. The germline CDR1 and CDR2 sequences are SEHNR and FQNEAQ (reference sequence). Trimming at V came to 5 bases and at J to 3 bases, leaving 10 bases not matched to a gene. DNA of the CDR3: TGTGCCAGCAGCCTGCCGACAGGGGGCGACAACTACGAGCAGTACTTC. It yields the protein CASSLPTGGDNYEQYF.

This clonotype has only a few counts. The V gene is TRBV24-1, the J gene TRBJ2-6; D ambiguous. Germline CDR1 reads KGHDR; CDR2 reads SFDVKD. This CDR3 region has 16 residues. V was cut by 2 bases and J by 0 bases, with 7 bases left in between. This CDR3 reads CATSDSEISGANVLTF. The CDR3 DNA is TGTGCCACCAGTGATTCGGAGATCTCTGGGGCCAACGTCCTGACTTTC.

This clonotype was seen more than once but under ten times. The chain joins TRBV12-3 or TRBV12-4 to TRBJ2-1; D perhaps matches TRBD1 (5 bases). The CDR3 totals 14 residues. V lost 6 bases to trimming and J lost 5 bases, with 14 bases between them. The CDR3 DNA reads TGTGCCAGCAGGCCCTGGGGCCAACACAATGAGCAGTTCTTC. Translating gives CASRPWGQHNEQFF.

The sample holds a few counts of this clonotype. The CDR3 DNA is TGTGCCAGCAGCTTAGTCTCGGGAGGCTACACCTTC. Translation gives CASSLVSGGYTF. The chain couples TRBV7-9 to TRBJ1-2; D not certain. V dropped 1 base and J dropped 8 bases, with 8 bases sitting between them. Germline V lookup: CDR1 SEHNR, CDR2 FQNEAQ (reference sequence). This CDR3 region has 12 residues.

The chain employs TRBV10-3 and TRBJ2-1; D call uncertain. Germline values: CDR1 ENHRY, CDR2 SYGVKD. V lost 5 bases and J lost 7, with 15 bases in between. CDR3 length equals 14 residues. DNA of the CDR3: TGTGCCATCAGTCCCGCCGGAAGCGAGAATGAGCAGTTCTTC. Encoded protein: CAISPAGSENEQFF.

This clonotype was recorded a few times. The chain couples TRBV7-9 to TRBJ1-3; no clear D gene. Trimming cost V 5 bases and J 0 bases, with 11 bases left between them. Germline lookup yields CDR1 SEHNR and CDR2 FQNEAQ (reference sequence). This CDR3 has 15 amino acids. CDR3 loop: CASSPGQSSGNTIYF. Here the CDR3 DNA reads TGTGCCAGCAGCCCCGGGCAGAGCTCTGGAAACACCATATATTTT.

This chain joins TRBV7-9 and TRBJ2-1, with 8 bases matching TRBD2. J was trimmed by 12 bases and V by 5 bases; bases with no gene match: 15. In germline, CDR1 is SEHNR, CDR2 FQNEAQ (reference sequence). The CDR3 is 15 amino acids. The CDR3 sequence: CASSPISGGAPGQFF. CDR3 bases: TGTGCCAGCAGCCCCATATCGGGGGGGGCGCCTGGGCAGTTCTTC.

This rearrangement joins TRBV15 to TRBJ2-2; D unresolved. Germline V gene sequence: CDR1 LNHNV, CDR2 YYDKDF (reference sequence). V lost 3 bases and J 7 bases, leaving 9 bases between the germline ends. The CDR3 runs to 13 residues. The CDR3 region is CATSRIGVGELFF. The CDR3 DNA is TGTGCCACCAGCAGGATTGGGGTCGGGGAGCTGTTTTTT.

The chain has TRBV11-1 and TRBJ2-7, with D perhaps assigned TRBD1 or TRBD2 (5 bases each). Germline CDR1 reads SGHAT; CDR2 reads FQDESV (reference sequence). Deletions cut 4 bases from V and 1 base from J, with 23 bases between. The CDR3 runs 18 residues. The CDR3 spells CASSSSLSGIGMSYEQYF. CDR3 DNA sequence: TGTGCCAGCAGCTCCAGTTTATCAGGGATCGGGATGTCCTACGAGCAGTACTTC. The whole variable domain, filled in from reference TRBV11-1 and TRBJ2-7, reads EAEVAQSPRYKITEKSQAVAFWCDPISGHATLYWYRQILGQGPELLVQFQDESVVDDSQLPKDRFSAERLKGVDSTLKIQPAELGDSAMYLCASSSSLSGIGMSYEQYFGPGTRLTVT.

This clonotype was seen more than once but under ten times. The J gene is TRBJ2-1, the V gene TRBV4-2; the match to TRBD2 covers 8 bases. Trimming took 0 bases from V and 4 from J; bases not matched to a gene: 11. Germline CDR1 LGHNA, CDR2 YNFKEQ. The CDR3 has 18 residues. In DNA form, the CDR3 reads TGTGCCAGCAGCCAAGATCGTTGGAGCGGGGGACCGTACAATGAGCAGTTCTTC. As protein: CASSQDRWSGGPYNEQFF.

V usage is TRBV12-3 or TRBV12-4 and J usage is TRBJ2-4, with 12 positions matching TRBD2. CDR3 length: 15 residues. With V trimmed by 6 bases and J by 4 bases, 4 bases remained unmatched. CDR3 DNA: TGTGCCAGCAGCCTCGGACTAGCGGGGAAAAACATTCAGTACTTC. Residues: CASSLGLAGKNIQYF.

The gene calls are TRBV12-3 or TRBV12-4 and TRBJ2-7; 7 bases fit TRBD2. The CDR3 totals 14 residues. V was pared by 3 bases and J by 4 bases, with 6 bases of the junction left unmatched. In nucleotides, the CDR3 is TGTGCCAGCAGTTTGCCGGAGCGGGGTTACGAGCAGTACTTC. Protein: CASSLPERGYEQYF.